This T cell receptor (beta chain) was sequenced in a study of cytomegalovirus exposure and HLA in healthy donors (dated by TCRdb to between 2016 and 2019). In the study overall: According to a later analysis, the 100 to 150 validation repertoires were produced on the same platform as the approximately 600 repertoires of the first cohort. The aim of the study was to test whether cataloging public T cell receptors could identify signatures of past pathogen exposure. A separate validation cohort of roughly 120 different subjects was used in addition to the roughly 720-subject first cohort. To predict cytomegalovirus infection status, the study combined high-throughput TCR immunosequencing, statistical association of individual TCRs with disease status, and machine learning.

Libraries were made using the immunoSEQ multiplex PCR assay. As for the original processing: A statistical classification framework was built to diagnose cytomegalovirus status from the catalog of TCR beta chain sequences. This immuneACCESS table, as held by TCRdb, lists in-frame sequences with V and J called but not all clones. Of the missing ones, under half trace to an unresolved V gene in checked studies; the others have no known cause. V and J calls and clone size are copied from that table; D and trimming were computed from the DNA. The sample profile shows roughly 250,000 clones; around nine tenths of them were found once. 2.6% of the sample belongs to the ten largest clones. The germline V gene encodes CDR1 MNHEY and CDR2 SVGAGI. Inclusive of the bounding cysteine and phenylalanine, the CDR3 is 15 residues long. Kept here is only the CDR3 DNA, which spans 45 bases and is read in frame from base 1. V ends up 5 bases short and J 1 base short, with an unmatched junction base count of 5.

On the study overall, not on this receptor specifically: The study gave a list of some 150 TCR beta chains associated with cytomegalovirus. A later analysis had no HLA typing for the validation cohort, so co-occurrence there was scored across all 130 or so repertoires. Cytomegalovirus status was reported to be diagnosed by the classifier with high specificity and sensitivity in both the original and validation cohorts. In a later analysis, TCRs clustered in the first cohort were found to also tend to co-occur in the 130 or so validation repertoires, with 94% of cluster scores above 0. Most TCR sequences were observed very rarely across donors, whereas some public TCRs were present in many individuals. A few of the identified cytomegalovirus-associated TCR beta chains were confirmed in vitro to be specific for cytomegalovirus antigens. According to the authors, the approach could potentially be generalized to other disease states and immunological phenotypes.

The donors were included in the validation cohort of approximately 130 subjects, a group kept apart from the approximately 650-subject first cohort. Concerning this clone itself: Its specific antigen is unknown. Base-call qualities are not available, and no considerably larger clone is one nucleotide away.

The rearrangement joined TRBV6-5 to TRBJ1-2; 9 nucleotides in the junction match TRBD1. The source material was PBMCs. The clonotype originates from a man younger than 35 in good health and CMV-seronegative. The nucleotide sequence is given as TGTGCCAGCAGTACTAGACAGGGGGATAACTATGGCTACACCTTC. This yields the protein CASSTRQGDNYGYTF.